This T cell receptor beta chain stems from a study of cytomegalovirus exposure and HLA in healthy donors (TCRdb year 2017). Broadly, across the study: According to an earlier analysis of around 600 of the donors, about 179 million T cells yielded 90 million to 140 million unique TCR beta sequences and roughly 280 Gb of sequence data. To predict cytomegalovirus infection status, the study brought together high-throughput TCR immunosequencing, statistical association of individual TCRs with disease status, and machine learning. Roughly 320 gigabases of sequencing data and 75 million to 85 million unique TCR sequences made up an early release that covered roughly 670 HLA-typed donors. In a later analysis, previously published TCR beta repertoires from more than 500 donors were re-analyzed and high-resolution HLA genotyping was added so that TCR occurrence patterns could be studied. Roughly 5 DR-DQ haplotypes were handled as single units for association and clustering because linkage in the cohort was strong. Every repertoire in the discovery cohort had been generated on one and the same sequencing platform. Among 398 genotyped donors of the cohort, an average of approximately 240,000 unique TCR beta nucleotide sequences were sequenced per donor, about a sixth of them non-productive. Donor age, sex, ethnicity and CMV serostatus were collected together with the repertoire data. In addition to the first cohort of 650 to 800 subjects, a separate validation cohort of approximately 120 different subjects was used. The study was designed to test whether signatures of past pathogen exposure could be identified by cataloging public T cell receptors. The later analysis used no new phenotypic data to find candidate immune exposures, relying instead on TCR beta sequences and their occurrence across donors. The number of donors typed differed by locus, with about 629-640 for A, B, C, DRB1 and DQB1, around 500 for DQA1, over 600 for DPA1, and some 440 for DPB1. In a later genetic analysis, genome-wide SNP genotypes for about 60% of the 666 donors were used, and that subset was treated as a discovery cohort. Of the approximately 370 genotyped donors, approximately 80% were placed in the genetic ancestry cluster associated with self-reported Caucasian donors. The study used immunosequencing to profile the T cell repertoires of some 600 subjects and linked those repertoires to cytomegalovirus serostatus. HLA typing covered class I and class II loci at four-digit resolution. To decide whether each TCR beta V gene segment behaved as functional or pseudogenic, an earlier analysis of fewer than 750 of the donors relied on high-throughput TCR beta sequencing. The full study reports these points: A total of about 150 TCR beta chains were listed by the study as associated with cytomegalovirus. In both the original and validation cohorts, the classifier was reported to diagnose cytomegalovirus status with high specificity and sensitivity. The authors suggested that the approach could potentially be generalized to other disease states and immunological phenotypes. Most TCR sequences were observed very rarely across donors, whereas some public TCRs were present in many individuals. Specific HLA alleles were associated with 18,000 or so TCR beta sequences at a false discovery rate of 0.05 in a later analysis. An association between a missense DCLRE1C variant and V-gene and J-gene trimming of TCR beta chains was found in a later genetic analysis and replicated in an independent cohort. Some IMGT-functional V segments, including TRBV6-2 and TRBV6-3, could not be distinguished by the 87-base-pair reads and were therefore excluded. A few of the identified cytomegalovirus-associated TCR beta chains were confirmed in vitro to be specific for cytomegalovirus antigens. In a later analysis, several top co-occurrence clusters were reported to appear linked to parvovirus B19, influenza, CMV and Epstein-Barr virus. When HLA alleles, especially DR and DQ, strongly co-occurred, attributing TCR associations to individual alleles was difficult. In an earlier analysis of approximately 600 of the donors, most TCR beta V segments were observed in productive rearrangements about 90% or about 30% of the time, broadly matching IMGT annotations. Correlated functional status among segregating V segments might be attributable to linkage disequilibrium, but an unknown experimental factor could not be ruled out. Compared with the roughly 670-donor mean, donors in an Asian-associated ancestry cluster had fewer N-insertions in productive TCRs, according to a later genetic analysis. A cluster of highly shared sequence variants was judged likely to represent a technical artifact of the sequencing pipeline. Immune exposure information for the cohort was limited to CMV serostatus. A later analysis found that most CMV-associated TCR beta chains appeared HLA-restricted, with HLA associations seemingly driven largely by CMV exposure. In a later analysis, HLA-associated TCR beta chains showed more clonal expansion and lower generation probabilities than non-associated chains that were equally common. Because HLA typing was unavailable for some donors at each locus, only the typed subset was used in association tests. The earlier analysis of around 600 of the donors excluded roughly 17 rarely observed V segments, including chromosome 9 orphons, because counts were too low. A further reported finding was that TCR beta sequences accurately predicted the HLA-A and HLA-B alleles for most subjects in the first cohort. This cohort had only TCR beta chains sequenced, and the lack of alpha or paired-chain data limited which features could be detected. In a later analysis, the rate of TCR association differed among HLA loci, with DRB1 alleles having the most associated TCRs and HLA-C alleles having the fewest. The presence/absence analyses assumed that sequencing depth was roughly uniform across donors, and that assumption may not be true.

The library was built by means of the immunoSEQ multiplex PCR assay. The multiplex PCR relied on a mix of 60 forward primers for TCR Vbeta segments and 13 reverse primers for TCR Jbeta segments. The CDR3 region of rearranged TCR beta genes was amplified from genomic DNA by a multiplex PCR assay. The amplified TCR beta libraries were sequenced on the Illumina HiSeq System as 87-base-pair reads. Per the authors' processing: A later analysis counted approximately 76 million unique TCR beta chains across the 500 to 850 repertoires, and some 11 million of these chains were shared by at least two donors. A nearest-neighbor algorithm error-corrected the raw reads and collapsed the reads into unique sequences, merging closely related sequences to remove PCR and sequencing errors. Alignment of CDR3 sequences to IMGT reference sequences was used to assign V, D and J gene segments. For a sequence to be retained, a match of at least six nucleotides to both a V gene segment and a J gene segment was required. Rearrangements were classified as productive when the CDR3 lacked stop codons and remained in frame with V and J, and all other rearrangements were classified as non-productive. Following IMGT convention, CDR3 was defined as the stretch from the second conserved V-encoded cysteine up to the conserved J-encoded phenylalanine. In an earlier analysis of 550 to 650 of the donors, sequences lacking an unambiguous match to a single V gene segment were excluded. In an earlier analysis of a few hundred of the donors, V segments were called functional above 56.7% productive rearrangements and were called segregating when the between-donor standard deviation exceeded 5%. A statistical classification framework was developed to diagnose cytomegalovirus status using the catalog of TCR beta chain sequences. V and J gene assignment, in a later analysis, came from comparing TCR nucleotide sequences with IMGT/GENE-DB human TR gene sequences. In a later analysis, CDR3 sequences and most-parsimonious VDJ recombination scenarios were assigned using the TCRdist pipeline. In a later analysis, every TCR beta chain was defined by the combination of its CDR3 amino acid sequence and its V-gene family, and reads without a unique V-gene family were dropped. To address suspected cross-contamination and a sequencing artifact, a later analysis removed a few hundred highly shared, low-generation-probability nucleotide sequences. In a later analysis, a clonal expansion index for each public chain was calculated from normalized within-repertoire ranks of inferred template counts. In a later analysis, generation probabilities were computed with a VDJ recombination model fitted to out-of-frame rearrangements, and the resulting probabilities were checked against IGoR. In a later analysis, TCR-TCR, TCR-HLA and TCR-CMV co-occurrence was scored with hypergeometric tests, and a repertoire-size bias correction was applied to TCR pairs. To estimate false discovery rates, a later analysis permuted the HLA or CMV assignments 20 times. A later analysis grouped co-occurring TCRs with DBSCAN, adding TCRdist sequence similarity when clustering within HLA-allele-positive subsets. Co-occurrence clustering excluded repertoires with fewer than 30,000 or more than 120,000 public chains, plus five with anomalous nucleotide sharing. TCRdb retrieved this table from immuneACCESS and kept in-frame rearrangements only. Not all clones are present; in checked studies, unresolved V genes account for under half, and no reason is known for the remainder. Clone size and the V and J calls come from that table; the DNA yielded D and trimming. This sample holds about 170,000 clones; roughly 78% were observed only once. Roughly 13% of the sample comes from the top ten.

The count of this clone is one. Its specific antigen is unknown. Base qualities are not provided; no much larger clone lies one nucleotide away. The germline V gene gives CDR1 as SGHRS and CDR2 as YFSETQ. The CDR3 goes from the cysteine to the phenylalanine over 15 residues. Only the CDR3 portion is preserved as DNA: 45 bases, with reading frame beginning at the first base. The V and J ends are trimmed by 3 bases and 0 bases, leaving 11 bases between them. The cohort comprised several hundred healthy bone marrow donors. At the time of sampling, all cohort members were nominally healthy, though unrecorded immune exposures were likely present. The donor tested CMV seropositive, placing the donor among the roughly 300 seropositive members of the cohort. Each donor provided a peripheral blood sample, and peripheral blood mononuclear cells were used for TCR beta sequencing. Genomic DNA extraction from the blood cell samples was performed with the Qiagen DNeasy Blood Extraction Kit.

This receptor chain uses TRBV5-1 and TRBJ2-3; the D segment could be TRBD2, given 5 matching bases. Source material: PBMCs. The clonotype was recovered from a woman aged 50 to 60 in good health and CMV-seropositive. The CDR3 protein: CASSSDLASTDTQYF. The sequenced DNA: TGCGCCAGCAGCTCGGACCTAGCTAGCACAGATACGCAGTATTTT.